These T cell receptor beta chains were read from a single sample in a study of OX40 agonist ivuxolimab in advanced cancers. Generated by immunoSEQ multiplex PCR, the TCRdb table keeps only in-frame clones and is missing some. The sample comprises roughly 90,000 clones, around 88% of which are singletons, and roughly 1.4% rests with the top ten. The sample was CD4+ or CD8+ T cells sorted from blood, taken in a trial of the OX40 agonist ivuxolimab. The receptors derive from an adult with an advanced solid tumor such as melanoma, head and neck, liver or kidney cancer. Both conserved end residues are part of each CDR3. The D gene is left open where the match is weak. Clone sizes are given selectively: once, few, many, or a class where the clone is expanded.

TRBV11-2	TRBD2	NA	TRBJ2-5	CASSRAGVQETQYF	TGTGCCAGCAGCCGAGCGGGGGTCCAAGAGACCCAGTACTTC
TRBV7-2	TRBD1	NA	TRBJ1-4	CASSPQGASEKLFF	TGTGCCAGCAGCCCCCAGGGGGCCTCTGAAAAACTGTTTTTT
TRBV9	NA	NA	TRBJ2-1	CASSGSRFQGGGDEQFF	TGTGCCAGCAGCGGCTCAAGATTTCAGGGGGGTGGCGATGAGCAGTTCTTC
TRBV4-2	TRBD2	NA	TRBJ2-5	CASSPGTSGQETQYF	TGTGCCAGCAGCCCCGGGACTAGCGGCCAAGAGACCCAGTACTTC
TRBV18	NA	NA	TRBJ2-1	CASSPDQGRVYNEQFF	TGTGCCAGCTCACCAGATCAGGGTAGGGTCTACAATGAGCAGTTCTTC
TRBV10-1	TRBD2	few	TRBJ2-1	CATSVGLAGRNEQFF	TGCGCCACGAGCGTCGGACTAGCGGGAAGGAATGAGCAGTTCTTC
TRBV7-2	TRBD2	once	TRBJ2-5	CASSALLAGETQYF	TGTGCCAGCAGCGCGCTACTAGCGGGGGAGACCCAGTACTTC
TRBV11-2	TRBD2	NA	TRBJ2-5	CASSLLRGGTVGKETQYF	TGTGCCAGCAGCTTATTGCGGGGGGGGACGGTGGGCAAAGAGACCCAGTACTTC
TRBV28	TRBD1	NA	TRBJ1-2	CASSSPGQFYGYTF	TGTGCCAGCAGTTCCCCGGGACAGTTCTATGGCTACACCTTC
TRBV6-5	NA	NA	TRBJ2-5	CASSWGETQYF	TGTGCCAGCAGTTGGGGAGAGACCCAGTACTTC
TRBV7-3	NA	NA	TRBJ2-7	CASSLAGTYEQYF	TGTGCCAGCAGCTTAGCGGGGACCTACGAGCAGTACTTC
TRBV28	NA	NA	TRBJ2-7	CATDSGPPHEQYF	TGTGCCACCGACTCGGGACCACCCCACGAGCAGTACTTC
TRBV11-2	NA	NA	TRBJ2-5	CASSLGYQETQYF	TGTGCCAGCAGCTTAGGGTACCAAGAGACCCAGTACTTC
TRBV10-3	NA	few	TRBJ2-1	CAISEGGDEQFF	TGTGCCATCAGTGAGGGGGGCGATGAGCAGTTCTTC
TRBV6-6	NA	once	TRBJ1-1	CASSRTGLNTEAFF	TGTGCCAGCAGCAGAACAGGGTTGAACACTGAAGCTTTCTTT
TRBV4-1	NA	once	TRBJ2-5	CASSQDPNRQETQYF	TGCGCCAGCAGCCAAGATCCTAATCGCCAAGAGACCCAGTACTTC
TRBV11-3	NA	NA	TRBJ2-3	CASSASSTDTQYF	TGTGCCAGCAGCGCTTCTAGCACAGATACGCAGTATTTT
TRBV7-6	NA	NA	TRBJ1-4	CASSLGGNSGEKLFF	TGTGCCAGCAGCTTAGGCGGGAACTCAGGGGAAAAACTGTTTTTT
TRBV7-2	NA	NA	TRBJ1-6	CASSLAGAGNSPLHF	TGTGCCAGCAGCTTAGCCGGGGCCGGGAATTCACCCCTCCACTTT
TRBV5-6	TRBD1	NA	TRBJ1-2	CASSYRTGRSNYGYTF	TGTGCCAGCAGCTACCGGACAGGCCGGTCGAACTATGGCTACACCTTC
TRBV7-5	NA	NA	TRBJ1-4	CASSPGATINEKLFF	TGTGCCAGCAGTCCAGGGGCTACCATTAATGAAAAACTGTTTTTT
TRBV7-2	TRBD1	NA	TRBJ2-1	CASSRGQTTYNEQFF	TGTGCCAGCAGCCGGGGACAGACAACCTACAATGAGCAGTTCTTC
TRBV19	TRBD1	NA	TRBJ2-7	CASSIRGTGLREQYF	TGTGCCAGTAGTATCAGGGGGACAGGGCTTCGCGAGCAGTACTTC
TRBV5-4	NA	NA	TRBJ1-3	CASSSSLGRPIYF	TGTGCCAGCAGCTCCAGCCTTGGACGGCCCATATATTTT
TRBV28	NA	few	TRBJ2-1	CASSGFSSDEQFF	TGTGCCAGCAGCGGCTTCTCCAGCGATGAGCAGTTCTTC
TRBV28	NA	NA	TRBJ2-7	CASSLGGSSYEQYF	TGTGCCAGCAGTTTAGGCGGGTCCTCCTACGAGCAGTACTTC
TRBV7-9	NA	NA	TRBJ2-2	CASSATISGELFF	TGTGCCAGCAGCGCAACGATATCCGGGGAGCTGTTTTTT
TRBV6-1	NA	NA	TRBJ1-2	CATREGGLLGYTF	TGTGCCACCAGGGAAGGGGGACTACTTGGCTACACCTTC
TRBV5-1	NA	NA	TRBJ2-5	CASSLENVEETQYF	TGCGCCAGCAGCTTAGAGAATGTGGAAGAGACCCAGTACTTC
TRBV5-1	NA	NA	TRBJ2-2	CASSFVSGANTGELFF	TGCGCCAGCAGCTTCGTTAGCGGAGCTAACACCGGGGAGCTGTTTTTT
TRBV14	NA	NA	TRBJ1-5	CASSQEANQPQHF	TGTGCCAGCAGCCAAGAGGCCAACCAGCCCCAGCATTTT
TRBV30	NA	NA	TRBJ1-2	CAWSVSHWQPRYGYTF	TGTGCCTGGAGTGTATCCCACTGGCAGCCACGGTATGGCTACACCTTC
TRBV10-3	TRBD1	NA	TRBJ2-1	CAIRDRVGYNEQFF	TGTGCCATCAGGGACAGGGTTGGCTACAATGAGCAGTTCTTC
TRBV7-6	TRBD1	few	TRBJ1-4	CASSLVSDRNEKLFF	TGTGCCAGCAGCTTAGTTTCGGACAGGAATGAAAAACTGTTTTTT
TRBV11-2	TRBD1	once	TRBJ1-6	CASSLEGRGDSPLHF	TGTGCCAGCAGCTTAGAGGGCAGGGGGGATTCACCCCTCCACTTT
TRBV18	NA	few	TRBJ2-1	CASSPGGAGEQFF	TGTGCCAGCTCACCAGGGGGGGCGGGTGAGCAGTTCTTC
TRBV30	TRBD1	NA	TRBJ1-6	CAWAGTANSPLHF	TGTGCCTGGGCCGGGACAGCCAATTCACCCCTCCACTTT
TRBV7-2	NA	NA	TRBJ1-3	CASSLGAGDSGNTIYF	TGTGCCAGCAGCTTAGGGGCAGGGGACTCTGGAAACACCATATATTTT
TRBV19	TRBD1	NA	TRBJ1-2	CASSIRDRGLYGYTF	TGTGCCAGTAGTATTCGGGACAGGGGGCTATATGGCTACACCTTC
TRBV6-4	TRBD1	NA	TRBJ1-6	CANEARQGLKSPLHF	TGTGCCAACGAAGCCCGACAGGGATTAAAATCACCCCTCCACTTT
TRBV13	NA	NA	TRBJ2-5	CASNIGGAQETQYF	TGTGCCAGCAACATAGGCGGGGCCCAAGAGACCCAGTACTTC
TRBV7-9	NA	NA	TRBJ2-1	CASSLGQVYNEQFF	TGTGCCAGCAGCTTAGGCCAGGTTTACAATGAGCAGTTCTTC
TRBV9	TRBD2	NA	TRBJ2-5	CASSSGLAGETQYF	TGTGCCAGCAGCTCGGGACTAGCGGGAGAGACCCAGTACTTC
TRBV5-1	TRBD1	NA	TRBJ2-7	CASSLEGASYEQYF	TGCGCCAGCAGCTTGGAGGGGGCCTCCTACGAGCAGTACTTC
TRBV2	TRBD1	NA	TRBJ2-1	CASSETGTGNEQFF	TGTGCCAGCAGTGAGACCGGGACAGGGAATGAGCAGTTCTTC
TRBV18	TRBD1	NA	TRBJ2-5	CASSPRDSEQETQYF	TGTGCCAGCTCACCCAGGGACAGCGAACAAGAGACCCAGTACTTC
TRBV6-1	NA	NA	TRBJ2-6	CASQGTAGANVLTF	TGTGCCAGTCAGGGCACGGCCGGGGCCAACGTCCTGACTTTC
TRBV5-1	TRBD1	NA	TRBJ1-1	CASSVGQGERNTEAFF	TGCGCCAGCAGCGTGGGACAGGGGGAGAGGAACACTGAAGCTTTCTTT